Following are 27 T cell receptor beta chains from one sample sequenced in a study of cytomegalovirus exposure and HLA in healthy donors. This PCR relied on a set of 60 Vbeta primers and 13 Jbeta primers. Assay used: immunoSEQ multiplex PCR; TCRdb lists only in-frame clones, some missing. Here the sample spans about 70,000 clones, 74% being singletons. What was sequenced was PBMCs. The receptors derive from a woman between 55 and 75 years old in good health and CMV-seropositive.

The V and J genes are TRBV13 and TRBJ2-5, with TRBD1 identical over 8 bases. Germline V gives CDR1 PRHDT, CDR2 FYEKMQ (reference sequence). The length of the CDR3 is 14 residues. The V gene end was trimmed by 4 bases and the J gene end by 5 bases; junction bases not matched to a gene: 6. CDR3 in amino acids: CASSSPGGWETQYF. The CDR3 coding sequence is TGTGCCAGCAGCTCACCAGGGGGCTGGGAGACCCAGTACTTC.

The gene calls are TRBV1 and TRBJ2-7; the DNA was not used to check the table's D call, TRBD1. TRBV1 is an annotated pseudogene. This CDR3 spans 13 amino acids. The CDR3 DNA reads TGCACCAGCGTCCGGGACAGGTCATACGAGCAGTACTTC. It translates to CTSVRDRSYEQYF.

As regards this clone: Relative to the germline gene, one junction end is altered; a read error may explain this. Additional DNA sequences in this sample encode the identical CDR3. The chain links TRBV6-1 to TRBJ1-2; perhaps TRBD1 as D (5 bases). Germline V CDR1 and CDR2: MNHNS, SASEGT. The CDR3 spans 13 residues. CDR3 nucleotide sequence: TGCGCCAGCAGTGAAACGGCAGGGTCTGGCTACACCTTC. This encodes CASSETAGSGYTF.

This clone has just one count. The rearrangement links TRBV5-1 to TRBJ2-7, with TRBD2 matching 9 bases. The germline V gene encodes CDR1 SGHRS and CDR2 YFSETQ. With 5 bases clipped from V and 3 bases from J, the junction kept 6 bases outside the gene matches. The CDR3 has 14 amino acids. Here the CDR3 reads CASRRTSDFYEQYF. The CDR3 coding sequence is TGCGCCAGCAGAAGGACTAGCGACTTCTACGAGCAGTACTTC.

The chain carries TRBV30 and TRBJ2-1; weak D call: TRBD2 (6 bases). Deletions cut 4 bases from V and 7 bases from J, with 17 bases between. The CDR3 extends over 14 amino acids. Looked up from germline, CDR1 is GTSNPN and CDR2 is SVGIG (reference sequence). The CDR3 bases are TGTGCCTGGAATTCGGGGGTCAGCAAAAATGAGCAGTTCTTC. It is translated as CAWNSGVSKNEQFF.

J is TRBJ1-5 and V is TRBV19; D might be TRBD1 (5 bases). This CDR3 is built from 17 residues. The V and J ends lost 3 bases and 4 bases respectively, with 19 bases between them. Germline assignment: CDR1 LNHDA and CDR2 SQIVND (reference sequence). CDR3 protein: CASSIFQGGEGNQPQHF. CDR3 sequence (DNA): TGTGCCAGTAGTATCTTCCAGGGAGGGGAAGGTAATCAGCCCCAGCATTTT.

The CDR3 here is CASSLSGSAVSPLHF. CDR3 sequence (DNA): TGTGCCAGCAGCCTCTCTGGGTCAGCGGTTTCACCCCTCCACTTT. The V call is TRBV7-9, the J call TRBJ1-6, with D unclear. The CDR3 has 15 residues. V shed 5 bases and J shed 9 bases, with 17 bases lying between them. Germline V gives CDR1 SEHNR, CDR2 FQNEAQ (reference sequence).

The V call is TRBV28, the J call TRBJ1-5; D call uncertain. V shed 6 bases and J shed 1 base, with 10 bases lying between them. CDR1 is MDHEN and CDR2 is SYDVKM in the germline V gene. This CDR3 region has 14 residues. CDR3 in DNA: TGTGCCAGCAGCCCCGTATTGAGCAATCAGCCCCAGCATTTT. Its translation: CASSPVLSNQPQHF. The full variable domain, with the rest looked up from reference TRBV28 and TRBJ1-5, is DVKVTQSSRYLVKRTGEKVFLECVQDMDHENMFWYRQDPGLGLRLIYFSYDVKMKEKGDIPEGYSVSREKKERFSLILESASTNQTSMYLCASSPVLSNQPQHFGDGTRLSIL.

The V and J genes are TRBV5-1 and TRBJ2-3, with 8 bases fitting TRBD2. The CDR3 sequence is 15 residues long. Trimming removed 6 bases from V and 2 bases from J; junction bases left unmatched: 8. CDR1 SGHRS and CDR2 YFSETQ come from the germline V gene. The CDR3, as DNA: TGCGCCAGCACCCCTATAGCGGGGACCACAGATACGCAGTATTTT. Translated, it gives CASTPIAGTTDTQYF.

V is TRBV7-8 and J is TRBJ2-1, with 14 bases aligning to TRBD2. Germline V gene data show CDR1 as SGHVS and CDR2 as FQNEAQ. This CDR3 contains 15 residues. Trimming at V came to 4 bases and at J to 6 bases, leaving 2 bases not matched to a gene. DNA of the CDR3: TGTGCCAGCAGCTCTGGACTAGCGGGAGGCAATGAGCAGTTCTTC. Residues: CASSSGLAGGNEQFF.

The chain uses TRBV6-1 and TRBJ2-7; D uncertain. Germline-derived CDR1 and CDR2 are MNHNS and SASEGT. The CDR3 extends over 12 amino acids. Trimming took off 8 bases at V and 0 bases at J, with 8 bases between the two ends. CDR3 protein: CASGTVSYEQYF. CDR3 DNA sequence: TGTGCCAGCGGAACAGTCTCCTACGAGCAGTACTTC.

This chain links TRBV6-1 with TRBJ2-7, with 10 bases that match TRBD1. This CDR3 comprises 14 residues. The J segment lost 5 bases and the V segment lost 7 bases, leaving 8 bases of the junction unmatched. The germline gives CDR1 MNHNS, CDR2 SASEGT. This CDR3 reads CASNPGTGVHEQYF. The DNA for the CDR3 is TGTGCCAGCAATCCCGGGACAGGGGTCCACGAGCAGTACTTC.

This clone was counted between two and nine times. V usage is TRBV5-6 and J usage is TRBJ2-6; a weak D match, TRBD2 (5 bases). The CDR3 contains 15 residues. V gave up 7 bases and J gave up 4 bases, with 15 bases separating them. Per germline, CDR1 SGHDT and CDR2 YYEEEE. Here the CDR3 reads CASLQEAYGANVLTF. The DNA for the CDR3 is TGTGCCAGCCTCCAGGAGGCTTACGGGGCCAACGTCCTGACTTTC.

This rearrangement joins TRBV30 to TRBJ1-5, with a weak D call TRBD1 (6 bases). The germline V gene encodes CDR1 GTSNPN and CDR2 SVGIG (reference sequence). Trimming cost V 3 bases and J 0 bases, with 15 bases left between them. The CDR3 sequence is 16 residues long. CDR3: CAWRRAGHYSNQPQHF. In DNA, the CDR3 is TGTGCCTGGAGGAGAGCGGGACATTATAGCAATCAGCCCCAGCATTTT. Based on the CDR3 plus reference TRBV30 and TRBJ1-5, the full variable domain is SQTIHQWPATLVQPVGSPLSLECTVEGTSNPNLYWYRQAAGRGLQLLFYSVGIGQISSEVPQNLSASRPQDRQFILSSKKLLLSDSGFYLCAWRRAGHYSNQPQHFGDGTRLSIL.

This sequence joins TRBV14 and TRBJ2-1, with 10 bases fitting TRBD2. In germline, CDR1 is SGHDN, CDR2 FVKESK. This CDR3 comprises 20 residues. Unmatched junction bases numbered 22, after V lost 5 bases and J lost 6 bases. The CDR3 sequence is CASSGARGSGRRWVVNEQFF. CDR3 nucleotide sequence: TGTGCCAGCAGCGGAGCCAGAGGTAGCGGGAGGCGTTGGGTTGTCAATGAGCAGTTCTTC.

The chain links TRBV30 to TRBJ1-6; a possible D gene is TRBD1 (5 bases). CDR3 length: 14 residues. The germline V and J ends were trimmed by 3 bases and 5 bases, with 11 bases remaining between them. CDR1 is GTSNPN, CDR2 SVGIG, per germline (reference sequence). The CDR3 bases are TGTGCCTGGAGGTCCAGGGCCGATAATTCACCCCTCCACTTT. It yields the protein CAWRSRADNSPLHF.

The chain links TRBV19 to TRBJ1-2, with D unresolved. In germline, CDR1 is LNHDA, CDR2 SQIVND (reference sequence). This CDR3 has 13 amino acids. The V end lost 6 bases, the J end lost 2 bases, and 10 bases lay between the germline ends. The DNA for the CDR3 is TGTGCCAGTAGAGAGGAGGTAAACTATGGCTACACCTTC. Translation: CASREEVNYGYTF.

The sample holds one count of this clone. The chain combines TRBV4-1 with TRBJ2-3, with D possibly TRBD1 on 6 matching bases. This CDR3 region has 16 residues. Between the trimmed V and J ends, which lost 4 bases and 4 bases, there was a span of 18 bases. The germline CDR1 and CDR2 sequences are MGHRA and YSYEKL. The CDR3 here is CASSPTKGVWADTQYF. As DNA, the CDR3 is TGCGCCAGCAGCCCGACCAAGGGGGTTTGGGCAGATACGCAGTATTTT.

This chain uses TRBV6-4 with TRBJ1-4; 8 nucleotides match TRBD1. The V gene end was trimmed by 5 bases and the J gene end by 8 bases; junction bases not matched to a gene: 16. CDR1 and CDR2 (germline): MRHNA, SNTAGT. The CDR3 covers 17 residues. CDR3 loop: CASSPGQAVFGMEKLFF. The CDR3 bases are TGTGCCAGCAGTCCGGGACAGGCTGTGTTTGGGATGGAAAAACTGTTTTTT.

The CDR3 nucleotides read TGTGCCAGCATCCTGGGCGGGGGGCCGGACACCGGGGAGCTGTTTTTT. Translated: CASILGGGPDTGELFF. V gene TRBV11-2 combines with J gene TRBJ2-2; 8 bases fit TRBD2. The germline gives CDR1 SGHAT, CDR2 FQNNGV. The CDR3 contains 16 residues. The J segment lost 3 bases and the V segment lost 7 bases, leaving 10 bases of the junction unmatched.

The rearrangement links TRBV10-1 to TRBJ2-5; 9 nucleotides match TRBD1. The germline CDR1 and CDR2 sequences are WNHNN and SYGVQD (reference sequence). The CDR3 consists of 15 residues. V shed 5 bases, J shed 2 bases, and the junction held 6 bases outside the gene matches. CDR3 amino acids: CASSPGQGRQETQYF. CDR3 bases: TGCGCCAGCAGTCCTGGACAGGGGCGGCAAGAGACCCAGTACTTC.

The rearrangement links TRBV6-5 to TRBJ2-1, with TRBD2 matching 7 bases. Germline CDR1 reads MNHEY; CDR2 reads SVGAGI. V shed 7 bases and J 2 bases; nucleotides not matched to a gene: 5. This CDR3 has 14 amino acids. The CDR3 protein is CASTSAGAYNEQFF. CDR3 sequence (DNA): TGTGCCAGCACGTCGGCGGGGGCCTACAATGAGCAGTTCTTC.

This clone was detected only a few times. The rearrangement uses TRBV25-1 and TRBJ1-4, with D possibly matching TRBD1 (6 bases). The CDR3 spans 17 residues. V was clipped by 1 base and J by 0 bases, with 12 bases between them. Germline V gene sequence: CDR1 MGHDK, CDR2 SYGVNS. The DNA of the CDR3 is TGTGCCAGCAGTGAATGGGAAAAGGGGGCAACTAATGAAAAACTGTTTTTT. Protein sequence: CASSEWEKGATNEKLFF. Together with reference TRBV25-1 and TRBJ1-4, the CDR3 gives the full variable domain: EADIYQTPRYLVIGTGKKITLECSQTMGHDKMYWYQQDPGMELHLIHYSYGVNSTEKGDLSSESTVSRIRTEHFPLTLESARPSHTSQYLCASSEWEKGATNEKLFFGSGTQLSVL.

The gene calls are TRBV19 and TRBJ2-1, with 12 bases aligning to TRBD2. V gave up 7 bases and J gave up 4 bases; unmatched junction bases: 5. The CDR3 has 15 amino acids. Germline V lookup: CDR1 LNHDA, CDR2 SQIVND (reference sequence). Here the CDR3 reads CASTVTSGSYNEQFF. The CDR3 coding sequence is TGTGCCAGTACCGTGACTAGCGGGAGTTACAATGAGCAGTTCTTC.

V is TRBV6-4 and J is TRBJ2-4; TRBD2 agrees at 7 bases. The CDR3 runs 14 residues. The germline V gene encodes CDR1 MRHNA and CDR2 SNTAGT. V shed 3 bases, J shed 8 bases, and the junction held 7 bases outside the gene matches. CDR3 residues: CASSEQPGGDIQYF. In nucleotides, the CDR3 is TGTGCCAGCAGTGAACAGCCTGGGGGGGACATTCAGTACTTC.

V is TRBV13 and J is TRBJ2-2; the D gene is possibly TRBD1 (6 bases). The germline V gene encodes CDR1 PRHDT and CDR2 FYEKMQ (reference sequence). Trimming left V 5 bases short and J 0 bases short, with 16 bases between. The CDR3 runs to 17 residues. The DNA for the CDR3 is TGTGCCAGCAGCCCGCTCCTTGGACAGACGAACACCGGGGAGCTGTTTTTT. Translated: CASSPLLGQTNTGELFF.

V usage is TRBV7-9 and J usage is TRBJ2-1, with 9 bases lining up with TRBD1. Trimming cost V 4 bases and J 8 bases; bases outside gene matches: 9. This CDR3 spans 15 amino acids. Germline values: CDR1 SEHNR, CDR2 FQNEAQ (reference sequence). CDR3 coding DNA: TGTGCCAGCAGCTCAAGGACAGGGGAGGAGGATGAGCAGTTCTTC. This gives the protein CASSSRTGEEDEQFF.